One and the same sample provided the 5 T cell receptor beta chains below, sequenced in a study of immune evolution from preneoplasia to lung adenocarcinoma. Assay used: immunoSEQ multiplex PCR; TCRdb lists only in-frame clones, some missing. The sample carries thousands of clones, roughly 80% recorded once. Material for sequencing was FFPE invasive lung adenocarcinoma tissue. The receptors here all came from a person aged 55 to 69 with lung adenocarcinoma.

The CDR3 DNA reads TGCGCCAGCAGCTTGGGACAGGGGGTCTACAATGAGCAGTTCTTC. Its translation: CASSLGQGVYNEQFF. The chain carries TRBV5-1 and TRBJ2-1; 9 bases agree with TRBD1. V lost 0 bases and J lost 3; bases outside the gene matches: 1. The CDR3 has 15 residues. CDR1 and CDR2 from the germline V gene are SGHRS and YFSETQ.

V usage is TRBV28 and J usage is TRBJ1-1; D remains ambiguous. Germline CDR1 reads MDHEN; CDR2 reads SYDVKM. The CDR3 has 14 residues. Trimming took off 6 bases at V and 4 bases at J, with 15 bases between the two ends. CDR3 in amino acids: CASSPVGVGTEAFF. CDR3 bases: TGTGCCAGCAGCCCGGTCGGGGTTGGCACTGAAGCTTTCTTT.

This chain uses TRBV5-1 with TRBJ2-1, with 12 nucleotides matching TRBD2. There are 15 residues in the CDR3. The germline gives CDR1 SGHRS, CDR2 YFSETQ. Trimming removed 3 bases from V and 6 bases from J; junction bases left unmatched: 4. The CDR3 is CASSWTSGDLNEQFF. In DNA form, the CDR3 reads TGCGCCAGCAGCTGGACTAGCGGGGACCTCAATGAGCAGTTCTTC. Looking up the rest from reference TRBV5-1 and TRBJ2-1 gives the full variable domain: KAGVTQTPRYLIKTRGQQVTLSCSPISGHRSVSWYQQTPGQGLQFLFEYFSETQRNKGNFPGRFSGRQFSNSRSEMNVSTLELGDSALYLCASSWTSGDLNEQFFGPGTRLTVL.

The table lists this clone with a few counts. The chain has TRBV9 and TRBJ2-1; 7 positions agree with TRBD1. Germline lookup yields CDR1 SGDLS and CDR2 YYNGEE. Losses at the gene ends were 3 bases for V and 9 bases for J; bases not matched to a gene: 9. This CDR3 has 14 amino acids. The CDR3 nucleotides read TGTGCCAGCAGCGGTGGGACAGTTGGTGGTGAGCAGTTCTTC. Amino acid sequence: CASSGGTVGGEQFF.

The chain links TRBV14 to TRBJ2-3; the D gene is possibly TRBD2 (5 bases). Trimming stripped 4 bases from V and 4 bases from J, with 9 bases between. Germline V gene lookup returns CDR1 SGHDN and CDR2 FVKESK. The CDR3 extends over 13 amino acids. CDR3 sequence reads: CASSRGLADTQYF. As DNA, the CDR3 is TGTGCCAGCAGCCGAGGGTTGGCAGATACGCAGTATTTT.